The source of this T cell receptor beta chain is a study of shared clonotypes between healthy human individuals. Findings and limits, study-wide: Estimated richness values were generally larger in naive subsets than in memory subsets.

Sequencing was performed with immunoSEQ multiplex PCR; in TCRdb, only in-frame clones are kept and a portion is missing. This sample has roughly 2.1 million clones, with 85% to 95% found just once. Positive CCR7 selection of CD45RO-negative cells yielded the naive CD8 cells, and terminally differentiated effector memory CD45RA+ cells were excluded. CDR1 and CDR2 (germline): SGHAT, FQNNGV. After removal of 0 bases from V and 0 bases from J, the junction contained 6 bases not matched to a gene. The CDR3 contains 19 residues. A remark on this clone: What it recognizes is unknown.

Sequencing was performed on naive CD8+ T cells from PBMCs. V and J are TRBV11-2 and TRBJ2-1; TRBD2 matches at 12 bases. The receptor comes from a man younger than 35 in good health. Some clones in this sample may be carry-over from other donors' samples. The CDR3 sequence is CASSLDPLAGGSSYNEQFF. CDR3 bases: TGTGCCAGCAGCTTAGATCCTCTAGCGGGAGGGAGCTCCTACAATGAGCAGTTCTTC.